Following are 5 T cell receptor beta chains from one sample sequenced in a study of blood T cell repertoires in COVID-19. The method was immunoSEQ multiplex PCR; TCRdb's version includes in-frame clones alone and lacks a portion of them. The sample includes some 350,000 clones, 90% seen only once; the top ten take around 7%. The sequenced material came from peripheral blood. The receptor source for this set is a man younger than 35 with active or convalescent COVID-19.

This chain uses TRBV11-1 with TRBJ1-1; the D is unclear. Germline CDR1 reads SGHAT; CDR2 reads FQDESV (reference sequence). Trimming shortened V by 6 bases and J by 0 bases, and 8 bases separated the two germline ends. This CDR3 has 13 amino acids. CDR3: CASSPRLNTEAFF. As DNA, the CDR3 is TGTGCCAGCAGTCCTAGACTGAACACTGAAGCTTTCTTT.

The CDR3 here is CATSRDSYEQYF. CDR3 bases: TGTGCCACCAGCAGAGACTCGTACGAGCAGTACTTC. The chain recombines TRBV15 with TRBJ2-7; D gene unclear. CDR1 is LNHNV and CDR2 is YYDKDF in the germline V gene (reference sequence). V was pared by 0 bases and J by 4 bases, with 4 bases between. This CDR3 region has 12 residues.

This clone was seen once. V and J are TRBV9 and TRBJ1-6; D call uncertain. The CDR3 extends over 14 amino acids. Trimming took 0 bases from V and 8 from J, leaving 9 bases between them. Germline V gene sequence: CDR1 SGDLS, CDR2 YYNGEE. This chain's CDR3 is CASSVGALDSPLHF. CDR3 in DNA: TGTGCCAGCAGCGTAGGAGCCCTGGATTCACCCCTCCACTTT. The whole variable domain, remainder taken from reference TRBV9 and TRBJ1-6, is DSGVTQTPKHLITATGQRVTLRCSPRSGDLSVYWYQQSLDQGLQFLIQYYNGEERAKGNILERFSAQQFPDLHSELNLSSLELGDSALYFCASSVGALDSPLHFGNGTRLTVT.

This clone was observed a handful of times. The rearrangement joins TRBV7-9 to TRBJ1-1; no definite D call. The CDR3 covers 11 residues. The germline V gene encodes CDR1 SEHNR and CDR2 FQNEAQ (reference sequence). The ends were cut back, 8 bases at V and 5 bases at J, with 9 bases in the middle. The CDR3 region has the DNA TGTGCCAGCTTGCGGGTAACTGAAGCTTTCTTT. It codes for CASLRVTEAFF.

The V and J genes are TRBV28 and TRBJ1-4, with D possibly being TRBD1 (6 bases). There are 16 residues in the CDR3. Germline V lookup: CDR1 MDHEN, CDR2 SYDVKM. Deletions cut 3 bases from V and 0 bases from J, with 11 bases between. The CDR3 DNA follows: TGTGCCAGCAGTTTCGCAGGGGAAACAACTAATGAAAAACTGTTTTTT. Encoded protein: CASSFAGETTNEKLFF.